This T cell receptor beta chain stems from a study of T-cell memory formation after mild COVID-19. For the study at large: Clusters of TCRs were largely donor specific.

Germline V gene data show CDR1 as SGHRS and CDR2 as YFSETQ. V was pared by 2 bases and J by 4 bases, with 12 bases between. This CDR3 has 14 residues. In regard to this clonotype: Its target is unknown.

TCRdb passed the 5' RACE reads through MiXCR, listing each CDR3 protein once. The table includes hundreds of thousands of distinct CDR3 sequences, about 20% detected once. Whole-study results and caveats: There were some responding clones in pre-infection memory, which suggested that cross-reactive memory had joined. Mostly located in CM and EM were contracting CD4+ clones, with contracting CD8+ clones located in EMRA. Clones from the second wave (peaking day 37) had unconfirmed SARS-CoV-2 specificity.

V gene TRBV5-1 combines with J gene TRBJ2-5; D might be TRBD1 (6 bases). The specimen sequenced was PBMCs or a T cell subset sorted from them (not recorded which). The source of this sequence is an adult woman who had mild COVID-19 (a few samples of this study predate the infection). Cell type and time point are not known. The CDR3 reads CASSFTGRGETQYF. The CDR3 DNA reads TGCGCCAGCAGCTTCACAGGGAGAGGAGAGACCCAGTACTTC.